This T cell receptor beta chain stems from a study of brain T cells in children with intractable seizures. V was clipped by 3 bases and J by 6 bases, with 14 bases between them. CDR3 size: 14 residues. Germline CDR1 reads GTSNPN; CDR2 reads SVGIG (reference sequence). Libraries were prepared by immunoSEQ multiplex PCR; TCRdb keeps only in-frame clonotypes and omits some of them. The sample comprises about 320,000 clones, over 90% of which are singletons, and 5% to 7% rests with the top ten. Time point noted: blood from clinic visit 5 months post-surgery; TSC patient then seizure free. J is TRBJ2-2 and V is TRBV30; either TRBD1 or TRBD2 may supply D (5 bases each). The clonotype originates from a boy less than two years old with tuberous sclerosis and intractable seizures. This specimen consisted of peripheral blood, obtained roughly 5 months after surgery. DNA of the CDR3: TGTGCCTGGAGGGGGGATACCGGGGCCGGGGAGCTGTTTTTT. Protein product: CAWRGDTGAGELFF.